This TCR beta chain comes out of a study of technical replicates of blood from several donors. Trimming shortened V by 5 bases and J by 4 bases, and 11 bases separated the two germline ends. Looked up from germline, CDR1 is MNHNS and CDR2 is SASEGT. This CDR3 spans 13 amino acids. Measured with immunoSEQ multiplex PCR; TCRdb has only the in-frame clones, and not every one. This sample has 55,000 to 65,000 clones; roughly 97% occur once, and the top ten carry 0.19%. This TCR was sampled from a human donor in good health. Material for sequencing was T cells isolated from PBMCs. The genes are TRBV6-1 and TRBJ1-1, with a possible D match to TRBD1 (5 bases). This CDR3 reads CASSFREGTEAFF. In nucleotides, the CDR3 is TGTGCCAGCAGTTTCAGGGAGGGCACTGAAGCTTTCTTT.